This record looks at one T cell receptor beta chain sequence and its context. The sample is drawn from a study of OX40 agonist ivuxolimab in advanced cancers. TCRdb's copy holds only in-frame clones and misses some; the assay was immunoSEQ multiplex PCR. The sample lists some 58,000 clones, around 93% occurring once. The CDR3 has 15 residues. The ends were cut back, 7 bases at V and 4 bases at J, with 16 bases in the middle. CDR1 is ENHRY and CDR2 is SYGVKD in the germline V gene. The clonotype comes from an adult with an advanced solid tumor such as melanoma, head and neck, liver or kidney cancer. The chain carries TRBV10-3 and TRBJ2-2, with a possible D match to TRBD1 (6 bases). Material: CD4+ or CD8+ T cells sorted from blood, obtained in a trial of the OX40 agonist ivuxolimab. The CDR3 loop reads CAITDTTGPTGELFF. The CDR3 bases are TGTGCCATCACCGATACGACAGGACCCACCGGGGAGCTGTTTTTT.